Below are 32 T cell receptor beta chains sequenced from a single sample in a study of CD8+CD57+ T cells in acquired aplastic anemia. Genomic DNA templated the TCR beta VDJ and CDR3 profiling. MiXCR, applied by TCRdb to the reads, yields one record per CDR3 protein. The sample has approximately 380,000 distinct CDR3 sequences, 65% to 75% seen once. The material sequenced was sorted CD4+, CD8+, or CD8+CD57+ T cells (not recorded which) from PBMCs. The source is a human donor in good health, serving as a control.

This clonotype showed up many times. The CDR3 sequence is CASSLYNEQFF. CDR3 DNA: TGTGCCAGCAGTCTATACAATGAGCAGTTCTTC. The chain links TRBV2 to TRBJ2-1; D gene uncertain. The CDR3 sequence is 11 residues long. Germline lookup yields CDR1 SNHLY and CDR2 FYNNEI. V was shortened by 5 bases and J by 4 bases, with 3 bases between the two germline ends.

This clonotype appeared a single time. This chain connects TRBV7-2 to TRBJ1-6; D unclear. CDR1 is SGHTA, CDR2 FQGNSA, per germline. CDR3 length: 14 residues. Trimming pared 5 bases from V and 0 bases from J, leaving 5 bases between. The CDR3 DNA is TGTGCCAGCAGCGCGAACTCCTATAATTCACCCCTCCACTTT. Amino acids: CASSANSYNSPLHF.

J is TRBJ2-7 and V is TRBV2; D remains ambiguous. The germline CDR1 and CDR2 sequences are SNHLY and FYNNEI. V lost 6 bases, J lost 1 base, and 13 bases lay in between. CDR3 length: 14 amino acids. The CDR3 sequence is CASSESTISYEQYF. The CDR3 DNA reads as TGTGCCAGCAGCGAGTCCACAATATCCTACGAGCAGTACTTC.

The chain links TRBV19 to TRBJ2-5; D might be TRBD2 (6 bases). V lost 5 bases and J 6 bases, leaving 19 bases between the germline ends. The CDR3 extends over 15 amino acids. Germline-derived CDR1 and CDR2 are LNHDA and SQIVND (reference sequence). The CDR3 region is CASSSRDGGMKTQYF. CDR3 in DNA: TGTGCCAGTAGTTCCCGAGATGGAGGGATGAAGACCCAGTACTTC.

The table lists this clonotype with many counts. The CDR3 protein is CASSEKRDGYTF. In nucleotides, the CDR3 is TGTGCCAGCAGTGAAAAGCGCGACGGCTACACCTTC. This chain connects TRBV2 to TRBJ1-2, with D uncertain. The V and J ends lost 2 bases and 8 bases respectively, with 9 bases between them. The CDR3 spans 12 residues. Germline CDR1 SNHLY, CDR2 FYNNEI.

The CDR3 loop reads CASSLQRLSSGNTIYF. As DNA, the CDR3 is TGTGCCAGCAGTTTACAACGGTTGAGCTCTGGAAACACCATATATTTT. J is TRBJ1-3 and V is TRBV12-3 or TRBV12-4; unclear D gene. With 2 bases removed from V and 0 bases from J, the gap between germline ends came to 11 bases. CDR3 size: 16 residues.

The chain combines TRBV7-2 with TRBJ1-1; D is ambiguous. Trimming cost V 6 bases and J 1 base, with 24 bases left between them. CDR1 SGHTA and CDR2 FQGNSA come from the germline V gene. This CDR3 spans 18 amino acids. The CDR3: CASRPNGTPLGGNTEAFF. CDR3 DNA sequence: TGTGCCAGCAGGCCAAATGGAACACCGTTGGGTGGGAACACTGAAGCTTTCTTT.

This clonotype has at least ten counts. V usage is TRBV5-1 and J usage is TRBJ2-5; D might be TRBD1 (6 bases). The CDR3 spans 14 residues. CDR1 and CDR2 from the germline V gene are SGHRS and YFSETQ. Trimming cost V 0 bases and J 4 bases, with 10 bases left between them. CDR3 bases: TGCGCCAGCAGCTTGGTTCAGGGGCGAGAGACCCAGTACTTC. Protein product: CASSLVQGRETQYF.

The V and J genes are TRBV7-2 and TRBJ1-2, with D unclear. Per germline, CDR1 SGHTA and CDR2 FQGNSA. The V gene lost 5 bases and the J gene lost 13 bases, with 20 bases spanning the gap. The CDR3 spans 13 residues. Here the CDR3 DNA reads TGTGCCAGCAGCCTAAGGGCTGCCACAAGGAGCACCTTC. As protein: CASSLRAATRSTF.

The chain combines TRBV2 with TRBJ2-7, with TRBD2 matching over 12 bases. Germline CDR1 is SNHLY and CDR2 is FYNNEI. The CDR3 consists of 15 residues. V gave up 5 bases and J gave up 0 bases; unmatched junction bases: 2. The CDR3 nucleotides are TGTGCCAGCAGTTGGACTAGCGGGGACTCCTACGAGCAGTACTTC. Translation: CASSWTSGDSYEQYF.

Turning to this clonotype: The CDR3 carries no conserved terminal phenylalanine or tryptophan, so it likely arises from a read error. CDR3 in DNA: TGTGCCAGCACCCCGGGGGAGACCCAGTACCTC. Protein: CASTPGETQYL. This chain connects TRBV7-3 to TRBJ2-5; D may be TRBD2 (5 bases). V was shortened by 7 bases and J by 5 bases, with 8 bases between the two germline ends. This CDR3 is 11 amino acids long. Per germline, CDR1 SGHTA and CDR2 FQGTGA.

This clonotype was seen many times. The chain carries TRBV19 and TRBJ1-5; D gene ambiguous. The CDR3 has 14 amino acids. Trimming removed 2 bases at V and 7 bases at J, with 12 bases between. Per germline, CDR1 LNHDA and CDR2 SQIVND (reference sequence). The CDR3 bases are TGTGCCAGTAGTATATTGGCAGGTCGACAGCCCCAGCATTTT. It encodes CASSILAGRQPQHF. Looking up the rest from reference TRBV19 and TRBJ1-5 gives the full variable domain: DGGITQSPKYLFRKEGQNVTLSCEQNLNHDAMYWYRQDPGQGLRLIYYSQIVNDFQKGDIAEGYSVSREKKESFPLTVTSAQKNPTAFYLCASSILAGRQPQHFGDGTRLSIL.

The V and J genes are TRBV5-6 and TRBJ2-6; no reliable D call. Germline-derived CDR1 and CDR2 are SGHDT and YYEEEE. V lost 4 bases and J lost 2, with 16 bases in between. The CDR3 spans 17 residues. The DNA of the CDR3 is TGTGCCAGCAGCCTCCGAGACAATTACCCTGGGGCCAACGTCCTGACTTTC. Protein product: CASSLRDNYPGANVLTF.

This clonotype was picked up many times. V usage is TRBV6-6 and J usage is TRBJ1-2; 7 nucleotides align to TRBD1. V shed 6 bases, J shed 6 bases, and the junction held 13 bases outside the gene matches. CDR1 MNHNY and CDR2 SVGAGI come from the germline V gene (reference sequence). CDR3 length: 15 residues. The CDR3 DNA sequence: TGTGCCAGCAGGCATCCCCACCAGGGGGAGGATGGCTACACCTTC. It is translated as CASRHPHQGEDGYTF.

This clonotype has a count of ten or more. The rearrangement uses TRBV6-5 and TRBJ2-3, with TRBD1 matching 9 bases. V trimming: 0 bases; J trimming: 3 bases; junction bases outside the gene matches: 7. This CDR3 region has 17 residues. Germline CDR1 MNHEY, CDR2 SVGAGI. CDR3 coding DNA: TGTGCCAGCAGTTACTCGTGGGCGACAGGGGGGACAGATACGCAGTATTTT. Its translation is CASSYSWATGGTDTQYF.

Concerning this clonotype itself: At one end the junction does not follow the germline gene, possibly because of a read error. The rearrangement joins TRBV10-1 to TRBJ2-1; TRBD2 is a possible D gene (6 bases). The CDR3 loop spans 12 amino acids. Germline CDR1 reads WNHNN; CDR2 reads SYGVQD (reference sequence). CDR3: CASSDSDREQFF. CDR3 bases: TGCGCCAGCAGTGACAGCGATCGGGAGCAGTTTTTC.

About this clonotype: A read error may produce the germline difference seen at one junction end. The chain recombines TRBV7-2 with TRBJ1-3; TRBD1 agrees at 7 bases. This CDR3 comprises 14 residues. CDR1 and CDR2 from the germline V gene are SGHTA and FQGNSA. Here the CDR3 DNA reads TGTGCCAGCAGCTTCGGACAGGTTGGCACCTACGTACAGTTT. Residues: CASSFGQVGTYVQF.

CDR3 DNA: TGCAGTGCTCCGGGACAGGGGGATCAGCCCCAGCATTTT. Protein sequence: CSAPGQGDQPQHF. This chain joins TRBV20-1 and TRBJ1-5; 11 nucleotides line up with TRBD1. J was trimmed by 5 bases and V by 5 bases; bases with no gene match: 2. Per the germline V gene, CDR1 is DFQATT and CDR2 is SNEGSKA (reference sequence). This CDR3 region has 13 residues.

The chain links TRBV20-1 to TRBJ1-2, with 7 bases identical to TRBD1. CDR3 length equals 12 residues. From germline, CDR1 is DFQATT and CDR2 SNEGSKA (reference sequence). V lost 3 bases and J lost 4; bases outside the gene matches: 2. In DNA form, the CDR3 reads TGCAGTGCTAGTAGGGACAGCTATGGCTACACCTTC. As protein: CSASRDSYGYTF.

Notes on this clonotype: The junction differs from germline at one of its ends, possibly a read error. Written as DNA, the CDR3 is TGTGCCAGCAGCGTAGTATACTACAAGGGATCCTATGGGTACACCTTC. Its protein is CASSVVYYKGSYGYTF. V and J are TRBV7-8 and TRBJ1-2; D gene unclear. The length of the CDR3 is 16 residues. Germline V lookup: CDR1 SGHVS, CDR2 FQNEAQ.

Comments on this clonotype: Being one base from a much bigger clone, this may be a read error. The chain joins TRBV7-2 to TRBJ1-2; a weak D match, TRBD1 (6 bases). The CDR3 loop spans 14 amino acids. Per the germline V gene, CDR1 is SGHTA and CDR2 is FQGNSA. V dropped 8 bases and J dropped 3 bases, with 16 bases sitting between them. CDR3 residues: CASSLPGVHYGYTF. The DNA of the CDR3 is TGTGCCAGCTCCCTTCCAGGGGTGCACTATGGCTACACCTTC. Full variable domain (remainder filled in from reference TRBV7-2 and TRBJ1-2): GAGVSQSPSNKVTEKGKDVELRCDPISGHTALYWYRQSLGQGLEFLIYFQGNSAPDKSGLPSDRFSAERTGGSVSTLTIQRTQQEDSAVYLCASSLPGVHYGYTFGSGTRLTVV.

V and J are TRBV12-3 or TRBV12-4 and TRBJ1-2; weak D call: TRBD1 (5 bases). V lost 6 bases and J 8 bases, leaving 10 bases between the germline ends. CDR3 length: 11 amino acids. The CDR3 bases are TGTGCCAGCAGCGTCGGGGCCGGCTACACCTTC. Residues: CASSVGAGYTF.

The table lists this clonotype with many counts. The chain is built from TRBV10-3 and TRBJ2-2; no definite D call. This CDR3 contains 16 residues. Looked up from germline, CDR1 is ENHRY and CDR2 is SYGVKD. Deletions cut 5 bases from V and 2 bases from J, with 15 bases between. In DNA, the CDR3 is TGTGCCATCAGTCCCCGACGAGACTCTAACACCGGGGAGCTGTTTTTT. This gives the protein CAISPRRDSNTGELFF.

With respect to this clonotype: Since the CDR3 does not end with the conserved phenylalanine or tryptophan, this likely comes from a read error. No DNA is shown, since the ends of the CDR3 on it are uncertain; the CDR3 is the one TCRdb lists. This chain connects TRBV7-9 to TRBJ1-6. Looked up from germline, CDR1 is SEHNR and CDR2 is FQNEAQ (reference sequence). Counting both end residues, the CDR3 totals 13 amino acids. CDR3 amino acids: CASSFTNGLNSHL.

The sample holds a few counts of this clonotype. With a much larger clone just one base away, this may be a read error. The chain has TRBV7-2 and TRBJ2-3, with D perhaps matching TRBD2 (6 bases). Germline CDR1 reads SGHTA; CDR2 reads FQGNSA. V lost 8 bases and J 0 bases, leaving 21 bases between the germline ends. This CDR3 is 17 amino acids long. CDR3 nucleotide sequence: TGTGCCAGCGGCCCCTGGGACTTTAAGACTAGCACAGATACGCAGTATTTT. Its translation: CASGPWDFKTSTDTQYF.

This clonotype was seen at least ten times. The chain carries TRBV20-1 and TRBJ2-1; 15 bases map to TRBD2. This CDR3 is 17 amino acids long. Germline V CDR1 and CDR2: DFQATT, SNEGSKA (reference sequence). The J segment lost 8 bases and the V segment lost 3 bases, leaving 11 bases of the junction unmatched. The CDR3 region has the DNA TGCAGTGCTAGGACCTATGGACTAGCGGGGGGGAGCTATGAGCAGTTCTTC. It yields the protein CSARTYGLAGGSYEQFF.

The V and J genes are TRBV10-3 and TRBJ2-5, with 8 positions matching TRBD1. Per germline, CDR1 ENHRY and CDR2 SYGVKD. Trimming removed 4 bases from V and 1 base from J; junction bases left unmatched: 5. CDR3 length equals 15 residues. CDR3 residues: CAISGAGTGQETQYF. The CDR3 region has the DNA TGTGCCATCAGTGGGGCCGGGACAGGCCAAGAGACCCAGTACTTC.

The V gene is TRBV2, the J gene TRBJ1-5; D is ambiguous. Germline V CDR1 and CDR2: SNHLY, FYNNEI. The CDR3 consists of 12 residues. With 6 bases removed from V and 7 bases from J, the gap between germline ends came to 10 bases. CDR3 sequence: CASSLRRQPQHF. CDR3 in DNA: TGTGCCAGCAGCCTTCGACGGCAGCCCCAGCATTTT.

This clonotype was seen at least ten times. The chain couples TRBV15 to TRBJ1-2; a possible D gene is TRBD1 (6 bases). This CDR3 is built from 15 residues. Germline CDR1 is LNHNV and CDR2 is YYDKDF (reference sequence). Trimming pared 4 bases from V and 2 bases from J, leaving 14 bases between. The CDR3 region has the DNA TGTGCCACCAGCACCCCTACTACAGGGAACTATGGCTACACCTTC. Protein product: CATSTPTTGNYGYTF.

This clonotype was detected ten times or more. In nucleotides, the CDR3 is TGCAGTGCTAGGGGATCCTATGGCTACACCTTC. Translating gives CSARGSYGYTF. This chain connects TRBV20-1 to TRBJ1-2; the D is unclear. The germline gives CDR1 DFQATT, CDR2 SNEGSKA (reference sequence). The V and J ends lost 3 bases and 4 bases respectively, with 6 bases between them. This CDR3 comprises 11 residues.

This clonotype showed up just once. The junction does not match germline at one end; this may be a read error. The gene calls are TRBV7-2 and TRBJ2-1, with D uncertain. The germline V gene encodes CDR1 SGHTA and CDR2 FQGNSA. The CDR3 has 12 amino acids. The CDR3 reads CASSERTNAQFF. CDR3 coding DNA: TGTGCCAGCAGTGAAAGGACGAATGCGCAGTTCTTC.

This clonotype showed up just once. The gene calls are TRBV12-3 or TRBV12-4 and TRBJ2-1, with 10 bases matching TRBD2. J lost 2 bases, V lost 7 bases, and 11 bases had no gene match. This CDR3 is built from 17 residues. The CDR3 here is CASILAGTSETYNEQFF. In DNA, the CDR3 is TGTGCCAGCATATTAGCCGGGACTAGCGAGACCTACAATGAGCAGTTCTTC.